Listed here is a single T cell receptor (beta chain). The antigen remains undetermined. Germline CDR1 SGHNT, CDR2 YYREEE (reference sequence). The CDR3 has 17 residues. V lost 3 bases and J lost 5; bases outside the gene matches: 13. The sample belongs to a study of shared clonotypes between healthy human individuals. Findings and caveats of the study: Of the naive CD4 clonotypes, roughly 5% were shared across four donors. The donor pool, a small one, limited the genetic and exposure-history diversity represented. Naive subsets generally exceeded memory subsets in estimated richness.

Profiling relied on immunoSEQ multiplex PCR, and the TCRdb table lists in-frame clones only, not all of them. The sample comprises about a million clones, 76% of which are singletons, and about 1.5% rests with the top ten. The chain combines TRBV5-4 with TRBJ1-1, with TRBD1 matching 10 bases. The receptor comes from a man between 18 and 35 years old in good health. The sample taken for sequencing was memory CD4+ T cells sorted from blood. Subset indicated: CD45RA-negative fraction. DNA of the CDR3: TGTGCCAGCAGCTCCACCGGGACAGGGGTTCGTAAGACTGAAGCTTTCTTT. This sequence encodes CASSSTGTGVRKTEAFF. Using reference TRBV5-4 and TRBJ1-1 for the parts outside the CDR3, the full variable domain is ETGVTQSPTHLIKTRGQQVTLRCSSQSGHNTVSWYQQALGQGPQFIFQYYREEENGRGNFPPRFSGLQFPNYSSELNVNALELDDSALYLCASSSTGTGVRKTEAFFGQGTRLTVV.